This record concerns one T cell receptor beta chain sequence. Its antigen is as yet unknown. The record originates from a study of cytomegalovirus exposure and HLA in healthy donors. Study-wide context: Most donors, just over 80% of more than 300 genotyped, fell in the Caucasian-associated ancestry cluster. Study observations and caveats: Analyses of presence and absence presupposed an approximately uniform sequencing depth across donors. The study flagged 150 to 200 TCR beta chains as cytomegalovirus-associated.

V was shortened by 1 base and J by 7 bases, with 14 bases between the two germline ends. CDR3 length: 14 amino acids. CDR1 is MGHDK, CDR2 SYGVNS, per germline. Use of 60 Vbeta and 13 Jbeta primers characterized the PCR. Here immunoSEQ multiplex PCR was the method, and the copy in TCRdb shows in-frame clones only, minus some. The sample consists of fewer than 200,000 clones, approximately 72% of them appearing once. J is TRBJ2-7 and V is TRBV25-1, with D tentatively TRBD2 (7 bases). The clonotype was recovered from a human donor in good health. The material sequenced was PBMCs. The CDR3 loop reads CASSELLEGGEQYF. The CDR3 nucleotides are TGTGCCAGCAGTGAATTGTTAGAGGGGGGGGAGCAGTACTTC.